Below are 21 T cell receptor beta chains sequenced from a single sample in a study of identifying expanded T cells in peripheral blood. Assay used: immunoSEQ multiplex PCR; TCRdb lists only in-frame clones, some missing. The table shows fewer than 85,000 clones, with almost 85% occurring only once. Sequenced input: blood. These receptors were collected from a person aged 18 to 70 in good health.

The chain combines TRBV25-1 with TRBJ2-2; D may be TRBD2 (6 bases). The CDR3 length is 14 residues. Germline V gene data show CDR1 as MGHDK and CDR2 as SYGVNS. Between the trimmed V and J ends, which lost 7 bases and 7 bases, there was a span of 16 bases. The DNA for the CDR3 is TGTGCCAGCACCCTCTCCTCGGGGGTCGGGGAGCTGTTTTTT. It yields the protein CASTLSSGVGELFF.

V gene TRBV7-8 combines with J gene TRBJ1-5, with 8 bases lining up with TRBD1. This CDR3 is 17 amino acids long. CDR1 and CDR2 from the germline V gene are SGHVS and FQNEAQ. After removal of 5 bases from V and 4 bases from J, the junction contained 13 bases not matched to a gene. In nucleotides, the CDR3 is TGTGCCAGCAGCGACTCCCGGGGACAGGTACTAAATCAGCCCCAGCATTTT. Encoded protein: CASSDSRGQVLNQPQHF.

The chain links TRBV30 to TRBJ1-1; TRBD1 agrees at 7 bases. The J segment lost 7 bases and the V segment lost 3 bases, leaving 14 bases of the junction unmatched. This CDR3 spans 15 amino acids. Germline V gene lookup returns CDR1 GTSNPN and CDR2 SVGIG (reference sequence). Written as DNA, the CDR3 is TGTGCCTGGAGCCAAGATAGCAGGGACAGTAGTGAAGCTTTCTTT. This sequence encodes CAWSQDSRDSSEAFF.

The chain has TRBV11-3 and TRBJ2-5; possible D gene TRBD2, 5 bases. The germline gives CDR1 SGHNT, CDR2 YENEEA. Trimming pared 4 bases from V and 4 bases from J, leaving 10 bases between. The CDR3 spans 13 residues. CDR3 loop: CASSSPGSETQYF. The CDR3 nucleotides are TGTGCCAGCAGCTCCCCGGGGTCAGAGACCCAGTACTTC.

CDR3 bases: TGTGCCAGCAGCTCCTACGAAGGGTGGGCAGGGTTCTATGGCTACACCTTC. Its translation is CASSSYEGWAGFYGYTF. J is TRBJ1-2 and V is TRBV7-8, with a weak D call TRBD1 (5 bases). V gave up 4 bases and J gave up 4 bases, with 22 bases separating them. Germline V lookup: CDR1 SGHVS, CDR2 FQNEAQ. This CDR3 has 17 amino acids.

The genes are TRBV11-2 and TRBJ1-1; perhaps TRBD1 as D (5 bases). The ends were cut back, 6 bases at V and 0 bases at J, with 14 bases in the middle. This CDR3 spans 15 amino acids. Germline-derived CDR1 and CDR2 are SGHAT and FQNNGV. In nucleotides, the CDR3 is TGTGCCAGCAGGACAAACCCAGGGTTGAACACTGAAGCTTTCTTT. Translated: CASRTNPGLNTEAFF. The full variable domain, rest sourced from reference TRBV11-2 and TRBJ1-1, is EAGVAQSPRYKIIEKRQSVAFWCNPISGHATLYWYQQILGQGPKLLIQFQNNGVVDDSQLPKDRFSAERLKGVDSTLKIQPAKLEDSAVYLCASRTNPGLNTEAFFGQGTRLTVV.

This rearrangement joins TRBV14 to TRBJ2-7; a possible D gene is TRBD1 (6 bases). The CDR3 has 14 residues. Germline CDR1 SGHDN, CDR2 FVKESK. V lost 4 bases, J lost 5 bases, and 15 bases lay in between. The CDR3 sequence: CASSPFGQTDEQYF. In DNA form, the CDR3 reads TGTGCCAGCAGCCCTTTTGGACAGACGGACGAGCAGTACTTC.

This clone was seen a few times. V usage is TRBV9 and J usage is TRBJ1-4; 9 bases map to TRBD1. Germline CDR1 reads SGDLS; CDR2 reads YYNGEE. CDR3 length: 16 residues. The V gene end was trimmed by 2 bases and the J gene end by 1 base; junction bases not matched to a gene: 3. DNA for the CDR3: TGTGCCAGCAGCGTGACAGGGGGGATAACTAATGAAAAACTGTTTTTT. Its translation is CASSVTGGITNEKLFF.

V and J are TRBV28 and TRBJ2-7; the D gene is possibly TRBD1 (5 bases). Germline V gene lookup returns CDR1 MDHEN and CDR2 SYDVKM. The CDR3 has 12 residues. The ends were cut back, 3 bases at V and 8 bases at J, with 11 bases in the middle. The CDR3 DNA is TGTGCCAGCAGTTTGGAACAGGTTAAGCAGTACTTC. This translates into CASSLEQVKQYF.

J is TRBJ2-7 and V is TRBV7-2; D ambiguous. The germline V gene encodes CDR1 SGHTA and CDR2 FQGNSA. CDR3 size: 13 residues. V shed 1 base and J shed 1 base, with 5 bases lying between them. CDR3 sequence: CASSLVQSYEQYF. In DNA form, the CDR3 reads TGTGCCAGCAGCTTAGTCCAGTCCTACGAGCAGTACTTC.

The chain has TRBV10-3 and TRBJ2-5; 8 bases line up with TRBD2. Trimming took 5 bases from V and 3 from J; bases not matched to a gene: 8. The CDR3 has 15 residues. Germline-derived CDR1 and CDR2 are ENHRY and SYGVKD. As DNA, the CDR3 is TGTGCCATCAGTAGACGGAATAGCGGGGAAGAGACCCAGTACTTC. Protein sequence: CAISRRNSGEETQYF.

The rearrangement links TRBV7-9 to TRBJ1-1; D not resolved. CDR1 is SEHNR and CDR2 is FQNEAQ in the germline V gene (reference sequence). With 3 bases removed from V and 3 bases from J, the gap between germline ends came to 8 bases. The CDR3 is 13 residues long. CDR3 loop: CASSFNRDTEAFF. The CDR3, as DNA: TGTGCCAGCAGCTTTAATCGGGACACTGAAGCTTTCTTT. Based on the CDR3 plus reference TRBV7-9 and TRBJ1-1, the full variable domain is DTGVSQNPRHKITKRGQNVTFRCDPISEHNRLYWYRQTLGQGPEFLTYFQNEAQLEKSRLLSDRFSAERPKGSFSTLEIQRTEQGDSAMYLCASSFNRDTEAFFGQGTRLTVV.

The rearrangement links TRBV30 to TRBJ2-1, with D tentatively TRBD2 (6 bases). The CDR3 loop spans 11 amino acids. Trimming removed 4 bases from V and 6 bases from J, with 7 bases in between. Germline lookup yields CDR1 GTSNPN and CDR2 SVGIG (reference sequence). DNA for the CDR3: TGTGCCTGGACTAGCGCCAATGAGCAGTTCTTC. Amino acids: CAWTSANEQFF.

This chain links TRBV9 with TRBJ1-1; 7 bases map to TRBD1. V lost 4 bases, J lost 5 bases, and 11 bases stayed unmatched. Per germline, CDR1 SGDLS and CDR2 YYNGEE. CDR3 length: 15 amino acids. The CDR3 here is CASSPNRQGNTEAFF. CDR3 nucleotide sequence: TGTGCCAGCAGCCCAAACCGACAGGGAAATACTGAAGCTTTCTTT.

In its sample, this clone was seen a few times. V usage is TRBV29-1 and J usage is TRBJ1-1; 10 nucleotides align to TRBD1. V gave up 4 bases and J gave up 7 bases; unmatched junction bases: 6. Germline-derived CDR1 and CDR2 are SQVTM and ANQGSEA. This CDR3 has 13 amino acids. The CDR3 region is CSVADRGPNEAFF. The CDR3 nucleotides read TGCAGCGTTGCCGACAGGGGGCCGAATGAAGCTTTCTTT.

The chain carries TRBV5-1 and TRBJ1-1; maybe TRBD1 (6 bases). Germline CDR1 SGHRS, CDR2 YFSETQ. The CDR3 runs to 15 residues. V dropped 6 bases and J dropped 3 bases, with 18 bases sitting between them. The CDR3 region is CASTPEGGGYTEAFF. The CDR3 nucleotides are TGCGCCAGCACCCCGGAGGGCGGGGGCTACACTGAAGCTTTCTTT.

The DNA for the CDR3 is TGTGCCAGTAGTAGGGGACTAGCGGGAGAGGGTGAGCAGTTCTTC. Amino acids: CASSRGLAGEGEQFF. The chain uses TRBV19 and TRBJ2-1; 14 bases are shared with TRBD2. J was trimmed by 9 bases and V by 4 bases; bases with no gene match: 5. The V gene's germline CDR1 is LNHDA and CDR2 SQIVND (reference sequence). This CDR3 comprises 15 residues.

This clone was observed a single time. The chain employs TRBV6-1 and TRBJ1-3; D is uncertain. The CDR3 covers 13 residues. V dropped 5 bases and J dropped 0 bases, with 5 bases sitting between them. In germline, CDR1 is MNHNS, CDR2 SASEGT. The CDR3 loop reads CASSSYSGNTIYF. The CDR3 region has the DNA TGTGCCAGCAGTTCATACTCTGGAAACACCATATATTTT.

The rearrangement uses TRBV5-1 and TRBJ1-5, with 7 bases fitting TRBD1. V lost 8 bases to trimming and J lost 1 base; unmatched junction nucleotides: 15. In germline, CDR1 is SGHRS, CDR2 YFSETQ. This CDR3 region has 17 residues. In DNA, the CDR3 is TGCGCCAGACCCCCGGGACAGCCATTCACCAGCAATCAGCCCCAGCATTTT. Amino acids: CARPPGQPFTSNQPQHF.

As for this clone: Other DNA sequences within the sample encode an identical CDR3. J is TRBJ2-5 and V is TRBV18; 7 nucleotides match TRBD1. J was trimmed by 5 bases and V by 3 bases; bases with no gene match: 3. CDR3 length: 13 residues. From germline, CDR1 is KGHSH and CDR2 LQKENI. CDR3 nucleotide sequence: TGTGCCAGCTCACCGACAGGGTTGGAGACCCAGTACTTC. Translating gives CASSPTGLETQYF.

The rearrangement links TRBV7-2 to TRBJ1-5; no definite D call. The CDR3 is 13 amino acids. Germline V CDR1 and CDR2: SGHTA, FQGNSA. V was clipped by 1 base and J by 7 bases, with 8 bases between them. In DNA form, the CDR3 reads TGTGCCAGCAGCTTAGGTTCATCCCAGCCCCAGCATTTT. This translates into CASSLGSSQPQHF.